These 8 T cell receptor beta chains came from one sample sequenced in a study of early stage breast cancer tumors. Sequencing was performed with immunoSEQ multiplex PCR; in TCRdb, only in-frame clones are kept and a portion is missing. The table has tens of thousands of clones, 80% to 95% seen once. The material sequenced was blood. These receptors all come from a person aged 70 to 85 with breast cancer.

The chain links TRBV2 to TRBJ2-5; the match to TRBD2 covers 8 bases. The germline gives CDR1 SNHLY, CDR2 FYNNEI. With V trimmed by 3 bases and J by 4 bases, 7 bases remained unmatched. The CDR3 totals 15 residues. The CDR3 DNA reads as TGTGCCAGCAGTGAGGGACTAGGCTTCCCAGAGACCCAGTACTTC. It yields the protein CASSEGLGFPETQYF.

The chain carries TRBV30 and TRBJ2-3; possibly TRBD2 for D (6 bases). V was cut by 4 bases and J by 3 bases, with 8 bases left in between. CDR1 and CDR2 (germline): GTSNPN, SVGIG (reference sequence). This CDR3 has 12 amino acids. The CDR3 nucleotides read TGTGCCTGGAAGGAGGGTACAGATACGCAGTATTTT. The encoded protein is CAWKEGTDTQYF.

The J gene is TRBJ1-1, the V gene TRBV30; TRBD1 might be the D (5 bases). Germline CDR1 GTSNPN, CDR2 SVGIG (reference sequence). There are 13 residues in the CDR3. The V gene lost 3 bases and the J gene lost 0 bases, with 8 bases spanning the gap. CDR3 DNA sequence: TGTGCCTGGAGGGCAGGGCTGAACACTGAAGCTTTCTTT. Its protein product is CAWRAGLNTEAFF.

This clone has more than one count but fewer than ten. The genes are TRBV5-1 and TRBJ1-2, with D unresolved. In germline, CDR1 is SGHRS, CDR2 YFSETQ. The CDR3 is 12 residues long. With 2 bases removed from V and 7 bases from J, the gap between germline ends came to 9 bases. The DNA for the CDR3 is TGCGCCAGCAGCTTCGATACGGGTGGCTACACCTTC. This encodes CASSFDTGGYTF.

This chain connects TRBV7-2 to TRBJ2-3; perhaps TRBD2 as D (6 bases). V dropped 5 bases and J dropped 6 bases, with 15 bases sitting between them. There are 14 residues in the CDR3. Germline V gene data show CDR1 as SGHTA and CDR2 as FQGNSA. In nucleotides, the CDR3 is TGTGCCAGCAGCCCTCGAGCGGGCGAGGATACGCAGTATTTT. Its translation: CASSPRAGEDTQYF.

CDR3 sequence reads: CAWSARDRGKEKLFF. CDR3 nucleotides: TGTGCCTGGAGTGCCCGGGACAGGGGAAAGGAAAAACTGTTTTTT. The genes are TRBV30 and TRBJ1-4; TRBD1 aligns across 10 bases. J lost 8 bases, V lost 1 base, and 7 bases had no gene match. The length of the CDR3 is 15 residues. Germline V gene sequence: CDR1 GTSNPN, CDR2 SVGIG (reference sequence). Full variable domain (remainder filled in from reference TRBV30 and TRBJ1-4): SQTIHQWPATLVQPVGSPLSLECTVEGTSNPNLYWYRQAAGRGLQLLFYSVGIGQISSEVPQNLSASRPQDRQFILSSKKLLLSDSGFYLCAWSARDRGKEKLFFGSGTQLSVL.

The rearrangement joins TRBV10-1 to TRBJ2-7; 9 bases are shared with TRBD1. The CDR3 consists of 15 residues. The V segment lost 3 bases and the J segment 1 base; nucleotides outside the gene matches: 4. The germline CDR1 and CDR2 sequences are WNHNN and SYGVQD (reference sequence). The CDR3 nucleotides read TGCGCCAGCAGTGACCCCGGGACAGGGTCCTACGAGCAGTACTTC. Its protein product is CASSDPGTGSYEQYF.

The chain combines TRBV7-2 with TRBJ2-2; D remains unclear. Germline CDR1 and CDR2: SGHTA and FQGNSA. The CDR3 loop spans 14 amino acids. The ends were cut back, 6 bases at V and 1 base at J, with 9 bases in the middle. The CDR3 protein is CASRIDWNTGELFF. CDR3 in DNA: TGTGCCAGCAGGATAGACTGGAACACCGGGGAGCTGTTTTTT.